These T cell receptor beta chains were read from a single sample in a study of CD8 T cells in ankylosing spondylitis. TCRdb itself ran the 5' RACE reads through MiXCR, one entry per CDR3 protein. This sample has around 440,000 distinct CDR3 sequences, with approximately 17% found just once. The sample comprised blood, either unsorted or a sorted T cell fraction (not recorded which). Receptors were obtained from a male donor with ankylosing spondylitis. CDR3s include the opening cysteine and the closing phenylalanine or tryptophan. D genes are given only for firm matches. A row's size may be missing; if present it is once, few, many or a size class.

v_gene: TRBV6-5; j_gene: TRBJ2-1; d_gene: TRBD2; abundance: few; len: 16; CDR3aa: CASSSLGTSGENEQFF; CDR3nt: TGTGCCAGCAGTTCCCTTGGGACTAGCGGGGAGAATGAGCAGTTCTTC
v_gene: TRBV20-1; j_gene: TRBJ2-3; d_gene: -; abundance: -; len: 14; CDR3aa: CSAEQIDTADTQYF; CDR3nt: TGCAGTGCTGAACAGATCGACACGGCGGATACGCAGTATTTT
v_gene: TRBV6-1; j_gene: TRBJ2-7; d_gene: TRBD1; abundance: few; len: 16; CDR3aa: CASILGTGSPSYEQYF; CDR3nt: TGTGCCAGCATTCTGGGGACAGGGTCCCCCTCCTACGAGCAGTACTTC
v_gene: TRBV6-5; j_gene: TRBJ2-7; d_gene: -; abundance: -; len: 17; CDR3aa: CASSSNSLGQYSYEQYF; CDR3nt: TGTGCCAGCAGTTCCAACTCTCTAGGACAGTACTCCTACGAGCAGTACTTC
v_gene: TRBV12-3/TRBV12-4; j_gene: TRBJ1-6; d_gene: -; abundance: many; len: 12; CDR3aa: CASSRQATPLHF; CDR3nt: TGTGCCAGCAGTCGCCAAGCGACACCCCTCCACTTT
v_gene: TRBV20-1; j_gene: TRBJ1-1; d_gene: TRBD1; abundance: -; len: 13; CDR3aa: CSARDRVVTEAFF; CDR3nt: TGCAGTGCTCGGGACAGGGTGGTCACTGAAGCTTTCTTT
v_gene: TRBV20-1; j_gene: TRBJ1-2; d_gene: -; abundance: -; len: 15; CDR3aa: CSAPEDGAGFYGYTF; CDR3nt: TGCAGTGCTCCCGAGGATGGTGCCGGTTTCTATGGCTACACCTTC
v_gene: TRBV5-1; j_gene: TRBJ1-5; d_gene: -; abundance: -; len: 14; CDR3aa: CASSLPGARQPQHF; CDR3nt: TGCGCCAGCAGCTTGCCAGGGGCGAGGCAGCCCCAGCATTTT
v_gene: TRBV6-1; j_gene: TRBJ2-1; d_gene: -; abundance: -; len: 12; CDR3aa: CASSEPGDEQFF; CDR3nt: TGTGCCAGCAGTGAACCCGGGGATGAGCAGTTCTTC
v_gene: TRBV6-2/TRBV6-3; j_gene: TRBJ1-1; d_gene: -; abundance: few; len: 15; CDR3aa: CASTPDGMMNTEAFF; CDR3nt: TGTGCCAGCACCCCGGACGGCATGATGAACACTGAAGCTTTCTTT
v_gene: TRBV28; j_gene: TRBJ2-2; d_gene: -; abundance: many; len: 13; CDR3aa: CASSTGHTGELFF; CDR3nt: TGTGCCAGCAGTACAGGGCACACCGGGGAGCTGTTTTTT
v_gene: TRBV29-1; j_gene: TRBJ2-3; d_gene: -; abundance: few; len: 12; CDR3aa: CSAERDTDTQYF; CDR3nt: TGCAGCGCCGAGCGGGACACGGATACGCAGTATTTT
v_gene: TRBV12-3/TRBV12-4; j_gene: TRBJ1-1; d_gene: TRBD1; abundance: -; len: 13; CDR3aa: CASRDREVGEAFF; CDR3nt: TGTGCCAGCAGGGACAGGGAGGTCGGTGAAGCTTTCTTT
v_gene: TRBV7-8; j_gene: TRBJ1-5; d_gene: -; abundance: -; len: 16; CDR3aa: CASSFSGTGWSQPQHF; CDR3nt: TGTGCCAGCAGCTTTAGTGGGACGGGATGGAGTCAGCCCCAGCATTTT
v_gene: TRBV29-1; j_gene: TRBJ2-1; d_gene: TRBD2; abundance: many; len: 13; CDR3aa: CSVSSGSYNEQFF; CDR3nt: TGCAGCGTATCTAGCGGGAGTTACAATGAGCAGTTCTTC
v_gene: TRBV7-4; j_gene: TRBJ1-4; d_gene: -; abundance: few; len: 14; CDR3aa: CASSFSRVNEKLFF; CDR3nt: TGTGCCAGCAGCTTCTCCAGGGTTAACGAAAAACTGTTTTTT
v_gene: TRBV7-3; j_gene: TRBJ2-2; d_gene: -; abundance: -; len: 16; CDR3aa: CASSPKTSTNTGELFF; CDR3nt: TGTGCCAGCAGCCCAAAGACATCAACAAACACCGGGGAGCTGTTTTTT
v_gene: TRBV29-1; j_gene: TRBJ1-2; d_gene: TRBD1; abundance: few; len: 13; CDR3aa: CSAGDRGLYGYTF; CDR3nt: TGCAGCGCGGGGGACAGGGGGCTGTATGGCTACACCTTC
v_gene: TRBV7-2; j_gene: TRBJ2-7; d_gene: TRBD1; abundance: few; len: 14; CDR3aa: CASSPYRGNYEQYF; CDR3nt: TGTGCCAGCAGCCCCTACAGGGGTAACTACGAGCAGTACTTC
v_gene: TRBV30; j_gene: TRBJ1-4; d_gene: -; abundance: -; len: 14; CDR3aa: CAWRGTAEGEKLFF; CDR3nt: TGTGCCTGGAGGGGGACTGCCGAGGGCGAAAAACTGTTTTTT
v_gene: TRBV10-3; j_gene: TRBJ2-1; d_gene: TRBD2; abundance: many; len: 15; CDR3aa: CAISTREGGRGEQFF; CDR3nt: TGTGCCATCAGTACCCGGGAGGGGGGGAGAGGTGAGCAGTTCTTC
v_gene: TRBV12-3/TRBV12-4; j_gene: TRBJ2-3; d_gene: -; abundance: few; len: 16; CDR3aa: CASSLDGGGRSDTQYF; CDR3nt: TGTGCCAGCAGTTTAGACGGCGGGGGCCGGTCTGATACGCAGTATTTT
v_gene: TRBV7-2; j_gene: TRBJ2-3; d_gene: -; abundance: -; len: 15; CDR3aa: CASSQYPGSTDTQYF; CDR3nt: TGTGCCAGCAGCCAATACCCGGGGTCCACAGATACGCAGTATTTT
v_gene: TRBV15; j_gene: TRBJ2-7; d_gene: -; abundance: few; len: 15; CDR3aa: CATSRDGSVYHEQYF; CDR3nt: TGTGCCACCAGCAGAGATGGGTCTGTCTATCACGAGCAGTACTTC
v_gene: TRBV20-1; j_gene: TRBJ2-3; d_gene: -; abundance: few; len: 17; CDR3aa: CSARAIDSRWGTDTQYF; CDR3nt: TGCAGTGCTAGAGCCATCGACTCACGTTGGGGGACAGATACGCAGTATTTT
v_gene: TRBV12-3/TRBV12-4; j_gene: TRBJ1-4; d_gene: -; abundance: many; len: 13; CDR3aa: CASSFRSGAKLFF; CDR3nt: TGTGCCAGCAGTTTCCGCTCAGGGGCAAAACTGTTTTTT
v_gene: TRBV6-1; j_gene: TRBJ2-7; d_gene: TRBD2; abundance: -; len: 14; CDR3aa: CASSKRGASYEQYF; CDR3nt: TGTGCCAGCAGTAAGCGGGGGGCCTCCTACGAGCAGTACTTC
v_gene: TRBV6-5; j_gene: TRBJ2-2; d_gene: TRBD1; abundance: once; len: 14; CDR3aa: CASSYLQGAGELFF; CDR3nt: TGTGCCAGCAGTTACTTACAGGGGGCCGGGGAGCTGTTTTTT
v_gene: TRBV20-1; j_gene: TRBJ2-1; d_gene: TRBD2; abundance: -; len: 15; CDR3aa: CSASLSSGGAKEQFF; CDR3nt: TGCAGTGCTAGCTTGTCTAGCGGGGGGGCCAAGGAGCAGTTCTTC
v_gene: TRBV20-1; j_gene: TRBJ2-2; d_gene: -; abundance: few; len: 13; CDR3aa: CSASGGLGGELFF; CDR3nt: TGCAGTGCTAGTGGCGGTCTGGGCGGGGAGCTGTTTTTT
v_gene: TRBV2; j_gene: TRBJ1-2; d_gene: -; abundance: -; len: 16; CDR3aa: CASSEFGWTIYYGYTF; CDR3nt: TGTGCCAGCAGTGAATTCGGGTGGACAATCTATTATGGCTACACCTTC
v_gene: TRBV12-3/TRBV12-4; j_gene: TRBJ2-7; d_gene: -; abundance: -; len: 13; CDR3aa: CASSLSGRKGQYF; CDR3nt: TGTGCCAGCAGTTTAAGTGGGCGCAAAGGGCAGTACTTC
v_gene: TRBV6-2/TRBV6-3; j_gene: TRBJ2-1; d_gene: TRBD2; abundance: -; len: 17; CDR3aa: CASSYDLGGGRWNEQFF; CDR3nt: TGTGCCAGCAGTTACGATTTGGGGGGAGGGCGATGGAATGAGCAGTTCTTC
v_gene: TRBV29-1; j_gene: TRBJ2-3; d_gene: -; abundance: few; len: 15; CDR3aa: CSVVYVHTSTDTQYF; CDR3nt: TGCAGCGTTGTGTACGTTCATACGAGCACAGATACGCAGTATTTT
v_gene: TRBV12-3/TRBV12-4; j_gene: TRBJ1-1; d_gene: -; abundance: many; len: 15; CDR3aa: CASSLQGRLNTEAFF; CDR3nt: TGTGCCAGCAGTTTACAGGGGCGATTGAACACTGAAGCTTTCTTT
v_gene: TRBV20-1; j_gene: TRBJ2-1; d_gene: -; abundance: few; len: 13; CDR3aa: CSAYQSSYNEQFF; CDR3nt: TGCAGTGCGTATCAAAGCTCCTACAATGAGCAGTTCTTC
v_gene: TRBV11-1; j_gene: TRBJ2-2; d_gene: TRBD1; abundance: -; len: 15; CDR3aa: CASSFQGAFAGELFF; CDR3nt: TGTGCCAGCAGCTTCCAGGGGGCGTTCGCCGGGGAGCTGTTTTTT
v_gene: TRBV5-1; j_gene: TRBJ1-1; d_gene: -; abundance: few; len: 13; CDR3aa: CASRIMADTEAFF; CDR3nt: TGCGCCAGCAGGATTATGGCAGATACTGAAGCTTTCTTT
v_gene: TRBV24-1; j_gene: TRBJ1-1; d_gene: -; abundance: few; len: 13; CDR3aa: CATSKTANTEAFF; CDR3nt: TGTGCCACCAGCAAGACAGCGAACACTGAAGCTTTCTTT
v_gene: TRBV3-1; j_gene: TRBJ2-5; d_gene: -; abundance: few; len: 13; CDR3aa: CASSQDAFETQYF; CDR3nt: TGTGCCAGCAGCCAAGATGCCTTTGAGACCCAGTACTTC
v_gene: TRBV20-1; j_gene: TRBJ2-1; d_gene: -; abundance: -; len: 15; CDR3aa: CSARWDSSSYNEQFF; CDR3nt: TGCAGTGCTAGATGGGACTCCAGCTCCTACAATGAGCAGTTCTTC
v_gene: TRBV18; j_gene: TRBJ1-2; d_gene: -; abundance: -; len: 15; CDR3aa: CASSPPGHANYGYTF; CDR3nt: TGTGCCAGCTCACCACCGGGGCACGCAAACTATGGCTACACCTTC
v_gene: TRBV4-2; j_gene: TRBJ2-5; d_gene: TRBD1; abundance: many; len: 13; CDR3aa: CASSPDRGETQYF; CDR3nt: TGTGCCAGCAGCCCCGACAGGGGAGAGACCCAGTACTTC
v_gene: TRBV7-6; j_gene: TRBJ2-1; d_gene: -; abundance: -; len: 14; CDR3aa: CASSSLGSGNEQFF; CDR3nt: TGTGCCAGCAGCTCCCTAGGCTCCGGCAATGAGCAGTTCTTC
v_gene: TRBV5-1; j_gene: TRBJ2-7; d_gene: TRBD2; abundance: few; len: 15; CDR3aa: CASRTTSGRYYEQYF; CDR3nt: TGCGCCAGCAGAACTACTAGCGGGAGGTACTACGAGCAGTACTTC
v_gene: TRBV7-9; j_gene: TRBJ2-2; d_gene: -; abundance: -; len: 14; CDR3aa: CASTRGGNTGELFF; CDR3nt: TGTGCCAGCACCCGAGGGGGAAACACCGGGGAGCTGTTTTTT
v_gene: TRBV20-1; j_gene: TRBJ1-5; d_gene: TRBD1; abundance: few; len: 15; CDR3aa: CSARDLGTGMGAQHF; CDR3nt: TGCAGTGCTAGAGATCTTGGGACAGGGATGGGAGCCCAGCATTTT
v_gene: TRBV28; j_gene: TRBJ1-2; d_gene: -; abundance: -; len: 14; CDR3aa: CASSLWGGGYGYTF; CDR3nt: TGTGCCAGCAGTTTATGGGGGGGTGGCTATGGCTACACCTTC
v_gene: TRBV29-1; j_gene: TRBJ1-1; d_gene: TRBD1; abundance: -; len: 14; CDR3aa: CSASHRGKGTEAFF; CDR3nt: TGCAGCGCGTCCCACAGGGGAAAGGGCACTGAAGCTTTCTTT
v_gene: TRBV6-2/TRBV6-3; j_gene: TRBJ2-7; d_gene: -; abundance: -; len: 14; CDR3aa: CASTPSGISYEQYF; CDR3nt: TGTGCCAGCACCCCGTCCGGGATTTCCTACGAGCAGTACTTC
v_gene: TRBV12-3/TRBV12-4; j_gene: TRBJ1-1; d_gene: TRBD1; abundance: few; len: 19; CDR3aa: CASSLPNRAAGGMNTEAFF; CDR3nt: TGTGCCAGCAGTTTACCTAATCGGGCGGCAGGGGGGATGAACACTGAAGCTTTCTTT
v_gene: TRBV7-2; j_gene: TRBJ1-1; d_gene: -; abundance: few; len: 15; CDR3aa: CASSYRDRMNTEAFF; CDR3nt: TGTGCCAGCAGCTACCGGGACCGAATGAACACTGAAGCTTTCTTT
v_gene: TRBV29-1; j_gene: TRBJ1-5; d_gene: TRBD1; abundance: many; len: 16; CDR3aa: CSGKDREGYSNQPQHF; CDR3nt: TGCAGCGGGAAAGACAGGGAAGGGTATAGCAATCAGCCCCAGCATTTT
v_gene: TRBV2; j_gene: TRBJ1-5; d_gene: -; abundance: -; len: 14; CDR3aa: CASSVRPGSQPQHF; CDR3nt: TGTGCCAGCAGTGTCCGGCCCGGGAGTCAGCCCCAGCATTTT
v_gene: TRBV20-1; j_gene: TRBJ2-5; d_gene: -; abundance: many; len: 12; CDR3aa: CSARRAQETQYF; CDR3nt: TGCAGTGCGCGCCGGGCCCAAGAGACCCAGTACTTC